The clone carrying this T cell receptor beta chain occurred once. The sample belongs to a study of long-term antiretroviral therapy in people with HIV. At the survey level, the v3.0 immunoSEQ assay was run. Some clones are missing from TCRdb's copy, which holds only in-frame ones; the method was immunoSEQ multiplex PCR. The sample has about 12,000 clones, about 88% seen once. This receptor was obtained from a woman aged 40-49 years with HIV. Specimen: unsorted PBMCs, collected 2.1 years after starting antiretroviral therapy.

The CDR3 region has the DNA TGTGCCAGCAGCTTACGTACAGAACAGGGTCGGAGGGCCTACGAGCAGTACTTC. The encoded protein is CASSLRTEQGRRAYEQYF. The chain is built from TRBV7-2 and TRBJ2-7; D possibly uses TRBD1 or TRBD2 (6 bases each). V shed 2 bases and J shed 2 bases, with 22 bases lying between them. Germline V CDR1 and CDR2: SGHTA, FQGNSA. The CDR3 totals 18 residues.